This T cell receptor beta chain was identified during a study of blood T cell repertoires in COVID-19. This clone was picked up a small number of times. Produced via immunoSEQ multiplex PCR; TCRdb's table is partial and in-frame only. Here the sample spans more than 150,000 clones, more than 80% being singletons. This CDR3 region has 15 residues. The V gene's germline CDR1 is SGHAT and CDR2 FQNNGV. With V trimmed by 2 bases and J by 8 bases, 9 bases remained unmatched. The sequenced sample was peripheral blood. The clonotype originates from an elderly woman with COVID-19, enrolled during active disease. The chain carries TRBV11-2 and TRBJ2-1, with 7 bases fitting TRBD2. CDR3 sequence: CASSLFFPGGDEQFF. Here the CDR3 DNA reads TGTGCCAGCAGCTTATTTTTTCCGGGGGGTGATGAGCAGTTCTTC. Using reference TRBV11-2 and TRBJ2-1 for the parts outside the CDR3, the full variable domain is EAGVAQSPRYKIIEKRQSVAFWCNPISGHATLYWYQQILGQGPKLLIQFQNNGVVDDSQLPKDRFSAERLKGVDSTLKIQPAKLEDSAVYLCASSLFFPGGDEQFFGPGTRLTVL.